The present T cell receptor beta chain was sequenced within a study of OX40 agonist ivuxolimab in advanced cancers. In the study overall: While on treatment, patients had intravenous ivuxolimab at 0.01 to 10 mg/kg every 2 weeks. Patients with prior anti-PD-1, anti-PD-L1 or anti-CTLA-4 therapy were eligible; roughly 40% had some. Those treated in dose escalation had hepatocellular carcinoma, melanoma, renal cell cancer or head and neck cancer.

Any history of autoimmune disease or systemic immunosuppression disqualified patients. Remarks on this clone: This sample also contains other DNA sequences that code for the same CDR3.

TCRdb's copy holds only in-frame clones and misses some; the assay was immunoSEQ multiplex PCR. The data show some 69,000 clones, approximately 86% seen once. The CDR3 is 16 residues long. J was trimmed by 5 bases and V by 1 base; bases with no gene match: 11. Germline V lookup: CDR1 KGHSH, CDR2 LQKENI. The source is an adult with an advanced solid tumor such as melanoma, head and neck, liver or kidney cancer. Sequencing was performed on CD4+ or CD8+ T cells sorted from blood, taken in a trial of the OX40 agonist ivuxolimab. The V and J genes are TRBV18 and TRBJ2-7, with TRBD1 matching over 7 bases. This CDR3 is CASSPLSGGTVDEQYF. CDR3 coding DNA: TGTGCCAGCTCACCACTGTCAGGGGGTACGGTTGACGAGCAGTACTTC.